This TCR beta chain comes out of a study of radiation and T cells in renal cell carcinoma. The study's findings and limits: From baseline, blood top tumor clonotypes peaked at 2 weeks post-radiation.

Germline CDR1 is MNHEY and CDR2 is SVGAGI. V gave up 2 bases and J gave up 2 bases, with 16 bases separating them. This CDR3 contains 16 residues. This clone came up once. The antigen is unknown. Using immunoSEQ multiplex PCR, the repertoire was profiled, and TCRdb retains in-frame clones only, with some absent. In the table there are 130,000 or so clones, around 78% of which are singletons. Time point reported: baseline pretreatment blood. The treatment was: 15 Gy SBRT to primary tumor, nephrectomy 4 weeks later. This renal cell carcinoma was of the clear cell type. The receptor's source is a woman between 45 and 65 years old with renal cell carcinoma. The material sequenced was blood, taken from a patient whose treatment included radiotherapy and nephrectomy. The chain links TRBV6-5 to TRBJ2-7; D is unresolved. The CDR3 DNA reads TGTGCCAGCAGTTACCAAGCGTCAAGATTTACCTACGAGCAGTACTTC. Amino acids: CASSYQASRFTYEQYF.